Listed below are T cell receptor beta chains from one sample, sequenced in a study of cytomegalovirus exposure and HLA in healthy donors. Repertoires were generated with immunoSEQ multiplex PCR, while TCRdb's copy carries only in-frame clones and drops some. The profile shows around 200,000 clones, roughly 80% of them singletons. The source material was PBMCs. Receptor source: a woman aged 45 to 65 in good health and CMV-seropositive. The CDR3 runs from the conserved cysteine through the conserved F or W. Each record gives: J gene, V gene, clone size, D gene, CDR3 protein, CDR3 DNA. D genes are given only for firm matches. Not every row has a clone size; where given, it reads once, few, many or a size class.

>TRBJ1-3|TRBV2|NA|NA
CASNQLSGNTIYF
TGTGCCAGCAATCAACTTTCTGGAAACACCATATATTTT
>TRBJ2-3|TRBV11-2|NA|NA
CASSRRGIYTQYF
TGTGCCAGCAGTCGTAGAGGGATTTATACGCAGTATTTT
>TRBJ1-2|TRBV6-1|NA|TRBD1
CASSRKTGTYGYTF
TGTGCCAGCAGCAGAAAGACAGGGACCTATGGCTACACCTTC
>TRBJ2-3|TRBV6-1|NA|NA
CASSERQRLDTQYF
TGTGCCAGCAGTGAGAGGCAGAGGTTAGATACGCAGTATTTT
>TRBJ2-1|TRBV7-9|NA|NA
CASSPWSSNEQFF
TGTGCCAGCAGCCCTTGGAGCTCCAATGAGCAGTTCTTC
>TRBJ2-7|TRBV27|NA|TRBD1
CASRTGARAYF
TGTGCCAGCAGGACAGGGGCCAGGGCGTACTTC
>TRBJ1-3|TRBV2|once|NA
CASKVGGLSGNTIYF
TGTGCCAGCAAGGTGGGGGGACTCTCTGGAAACACCATATATTTT
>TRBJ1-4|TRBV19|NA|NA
CARPQGTEKLFF
TGTGCCAGGCCGCAGGGGACTGAAAAACTGTTTTTT
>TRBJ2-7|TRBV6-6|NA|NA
CASKQQGSEQYF
TGTGCCAGCAAACAACAGGGATCCGAGCAGTACTTC
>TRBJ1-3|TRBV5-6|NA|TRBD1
CASSQGQGATIYF
TGTGCCAGCAGCCAAGGACAGGGGGCAACCATATATTTT
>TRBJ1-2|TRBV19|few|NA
CASSPILPTNYGYTF
TGTGCCAGTAGTCCGATTTTACCTACCAACTATGGCTACACCTTC
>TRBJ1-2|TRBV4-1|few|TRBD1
CASSQERDRVYGYTF
TGCGCCAGCAGCCAAGAGCGGGACAGGGTCTATGGCTACACCTTC
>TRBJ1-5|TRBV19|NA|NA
CASSIAGLGNQPQHF
TGTGCCAGTAGTATCGCGGGTCTAGGCAATCAGCCCCAGCATTTT
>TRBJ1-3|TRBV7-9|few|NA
CASNQGGNTIYF
TGTGCCAGCAACCAGGGTGGAAACACCATATATTTT
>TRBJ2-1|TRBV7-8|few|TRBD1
CASSLARRVRDSNNEQFF
TGTGCCAGCAGCTTAGCGCGGCGGGTCCGGGACAGCAACAATGAGCAGTTCTTC
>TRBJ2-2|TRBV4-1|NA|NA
CASSLQGNTGELFF
TGCGCCAGCAGCTTACAGGGGAACACCGGGGAGCTGTTTTTT
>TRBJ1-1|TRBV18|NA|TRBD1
CASSPPNHQGGQNTEAFF
TGTGCCAGCTCACCACCGAATCACCAAGGGGGCCAGAACACTGAAGCTTTCTTT
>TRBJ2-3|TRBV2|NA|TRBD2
CASSATSGRADTQYF
TGTGCCAGCAGCGCTACTAGCGGGAGGGCAGATACGCAGTATTTT
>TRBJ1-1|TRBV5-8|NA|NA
CASSYPTGNTEAFF
TGTGCCAGCAGCTACCCAACAGGTAACACTGAAGCTTTCTTT
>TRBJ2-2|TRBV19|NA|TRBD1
CASDGTGGVGELFF
TGTGCCAGTGACGGGACAGGGGGGGTCGGGGAGCTGTTTTTT
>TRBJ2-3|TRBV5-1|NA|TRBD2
CASSLDGTSITDTQYF
TGCGCCAGCAGCTTGGACGGGACTAGCATCACAGATACGCAGTATTTT
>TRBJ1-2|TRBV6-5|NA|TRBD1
CASSYSQGGDYGYTF
TGTGCCAGCAGTTACTCACAGGGGGGAGACTATGGCTACACCTTC
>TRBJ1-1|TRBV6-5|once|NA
CASSPGITEAFF
TGTGCCAGCAGTCCGGGAATCACTGAAGCTTTCTTT
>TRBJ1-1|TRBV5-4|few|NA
CASTQRTVNTEAFF
TGTGCCAGCACCCAGCGGACAGTGAACACTGAAGCTTTCTTT
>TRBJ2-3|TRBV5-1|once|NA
CASSLTADTQYF
TGCGCCAGCAGCCTTACGGCAGATACGCAGTATTTT
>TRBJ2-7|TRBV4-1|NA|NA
CASSQDRWSSYEQYF
TGCGCCAGCAGCCAAGATCGGTGGTCTTCCTACGAGCAGTACTTC
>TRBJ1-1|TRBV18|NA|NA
CASSPGRAITEAFF
TGTGCCAGCTCACCAGGCAGGGCGATCACTGAAGCTTTCTTT
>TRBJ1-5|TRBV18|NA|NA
CASSATTGTYNQPQHF
TGTGCCAGCTCCGCGACCACTGGGACATACAATCAGCCCCAGCATTTT
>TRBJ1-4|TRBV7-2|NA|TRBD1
CASSSATGTENEKLFF
TGTGCCAGCAGCTCCGCCACCGGGACAGAAAATGAAAAACTGTTTTTT
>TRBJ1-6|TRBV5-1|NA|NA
CASSLDLGARSPLHF
TGCGCCAGCAGCTTGGATCTGGGGGCGCGGTCACCCCTCCACTTT
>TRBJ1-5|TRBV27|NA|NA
CASSLNKEDSLEHF
TGTGCCAGCAGTTTAAATAAGGAAGACAGCCTCGAACATTTT
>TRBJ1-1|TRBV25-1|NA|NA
CASSGGLANFEAFF
TGTGCCAGCAGTGGGGGACTGGCGAACTTTGAAGCTTTCTTT
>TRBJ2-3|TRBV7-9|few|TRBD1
CASSVYRDRDTDTQYF
TGTGCCAGCAGCGTATACCGGGACAGAGACACAGATACGCAGTATTTT
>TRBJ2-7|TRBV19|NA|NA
CASSKERVSYEQYF
TGTGCCAGTAGTAAGGAACGGGTCTCCTACGAGCAGTACTTC
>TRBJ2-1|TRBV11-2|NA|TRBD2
CASSLIAGGLMNEQFF
TGTGCCAGCAGCCTAATAGCGGGGGGATTGATGAATGAGCAGTTCTTC
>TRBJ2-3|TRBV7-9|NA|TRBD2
CASSSGLAGNTDTQYF
TGTGCCAGCAGCTCCGGACTAGCGGGGAACACAGATACGCAGTATTTT
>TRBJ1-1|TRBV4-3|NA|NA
CASTTGENTEAFF
TGCGCCAGCACGACAGGCGAGAACACTGAAGCTTTCTTT
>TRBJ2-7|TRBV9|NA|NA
CASSPTGGRYEQYF
TGTGCCAGCAGCCCTACCGGGGGGCGTTACGAGCAGTACTTC
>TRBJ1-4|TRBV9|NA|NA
CASSPRPDREKLFF
TGTGCCAGCAGCCCCCGTCCCGATCGGGAAAAACTGTTTTTT
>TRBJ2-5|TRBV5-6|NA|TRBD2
CASSLFGSRGVDRETQYF
TGTGCCAGCAGCTTGTTTGGATCGCGGGGGGTTGACCGGGAGACCCAGTACTTC
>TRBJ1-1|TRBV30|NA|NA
CAWSVSRDLLKAFF
TGTGCCTGGAGTGTATCCCGGGATCTCCTCAAAGCTTTCTTT
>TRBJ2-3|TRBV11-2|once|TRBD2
CASSLISAGGRTDTQYF
TGTGCCAGCAGCTTAATTTCAGCGGGGGGGCGCACAGATACGCAGTATTTT
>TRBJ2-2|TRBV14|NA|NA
CASSQMIRETGELFF
TGTGCCAGCAGCCAAATGATCCGGGAGACCGGGGAGCTGTTTTTT
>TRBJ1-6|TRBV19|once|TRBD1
CASSTRQGALSPLHF
TGTGCCAGTAGTACCAGGCAGGGGGCTTTGTCACCCCTCCACTTT
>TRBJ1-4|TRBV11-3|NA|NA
CASSPAQATNEKLFF
TGTGCCAGCAGCCCAGCCCAGGCAACTAATGAAAAACTGTTTTTT
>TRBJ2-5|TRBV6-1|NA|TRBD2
CASTSGGAGETQYF
TGTGCCAGCACTAGCGGGGGGGCCGGGGAGACCCAGTACTTC
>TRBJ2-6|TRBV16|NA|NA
CASSQTGLGANVLTF
TGTGCCAGCAGCCAAACAGGGCTTGGGGCCAACGTCCTGACTTTC
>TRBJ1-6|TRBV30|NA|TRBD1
CAWSVGQANSPLHF
TGTGCCTGGAGTGTGGGACAGGCTAATTCACCCCTCCACTTT
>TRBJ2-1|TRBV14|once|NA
CASRRGGNYNEQFF
TGTGCCAGCAGGCGGGGAGGAAACTACAATGAGCAGTTCTTC
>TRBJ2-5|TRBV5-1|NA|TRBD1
CASSLGTAQETQYF
TGCGCCAGCAGCCTGGGGACAGCCCAAGAGACCCAGTACTTC
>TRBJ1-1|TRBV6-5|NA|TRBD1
CASSPPGTGNTEAFF
TGTGCCAGCAGTCCCCCCGGGACAGGGAACACTGAAGCTTTCTTT
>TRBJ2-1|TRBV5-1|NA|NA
CASSLETYNEQFF
TGCGCCAGCAGCTTGGAAACTTACAATGAGCAGTTCTTC
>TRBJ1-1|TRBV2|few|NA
CASSFGGLNTEAFF
TGTGCCAGCAGTTTCGGGGGACTGAACACTGAAGCTTTCTTT
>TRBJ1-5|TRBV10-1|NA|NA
CASSNRAPNQPQHF
TGCGCCAGCAGTAACAGGGCCCCAAATCAGCCCCAGCATTTT
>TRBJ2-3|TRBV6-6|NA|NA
CASRPRAGGTDTQYF
TGTGCCAGCAGACCCCGGGCAGGGGGCACAGATACGCAGTATTTT
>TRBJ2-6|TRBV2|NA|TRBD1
CASSRTGSGANVLTF
TGTGCCAGCAGCCGGACAGGGAGCGGGGCCAACGTCCTGACTTTC
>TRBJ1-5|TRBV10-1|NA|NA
CASSEIWATYSNQPQHF
TGCGCCAGCAGTGAAATATGGGCCACCTATAGCAATCAGCCCCAGCATTTT